A selection of T cell receptor beta chains follows, all from one sample in a study of beta chain features in type 1 diabetes. Data came from immunoSEQ multiplex PCR; TCRdb stores just in-frame clones and leaves some out. The data show some 280,000 clones, 14% seen once. Source material: naive CD4+ T cells from blood. These TCRs come from a man aged 25-40 years with type 1 diabetes. Both conserved end residues are part of each CDR3. The D gene is left open where the match is weak. Expanded clones are given a class, and other clones once, few, many or no size at all.

>16|TRBD2|TRBV9|few|TRBJ2-2
CASSVVGLANTGELFF
TGTGCCAGCAGCGTGGTGGGACTAGCGAACACCGGGGAGCTGTTTTTT
>14|.|TRBV6-1|.|TRBJ2-7
CASSEIFSTYEQYF
TGTGCCAGCAGTGAAATTTTCAGTACCTACGAGCAGTACTTC
>15|.|TRBV9|.|TRBJ2-6
CASSVRAQGANVLTF
TGTGCCAGCAGCGTGAGGGCTCAGGGGGCCAACGTCCTGACTTTC
>18|TRBD2|TRBV29-1|.|TRBJ2-7
CSVVSGLAASRGTYEQYF
TGCAGCGTCGTCTCGGGACTAGCGGCGTCGAGGGGCACCTACGAGCAGTACTTC
>15|TRBD1|TRBV7-2|.|TRBJ2-1
CASSRGQEHYNEQFF
TGTGCCAGCAGCCGCGGACAGGAGCACTACAATGAGCAGTTCTTC
>15|.|TRBV6-4|few|TRBJ2-4
CASSEWATNKNIQYF
TGTGCCAGCAGTGAATGGGCCACCAACAAAAACATTCAGTACTTC
>15|TRBD1|TRBV29-1|few|TRBJ2-3
CSVRRGDRDPDTQYF
TGCAGCGTCAGGAGGGGGGACAGGGACCCAGATACGCAGTATTTT
>14|.|TRBV30|few|TRBJ1-2
CAWNRGGSSYGYTF
TGTGCCTGGAACCGGGGGGGATCGAGCTATGGCTACACCTTC
>14|TRBD2|TRBV10-3|few|TRBJ2-1
CAIRAGTSGNEQFF
TGTGCCATCAGAGCGGGGACTAGCGGAAATGAGCAGTTCTTC
>14|.|TRBV30|few|TRBJ1-5
CAWSGGGGGQPQHF
TGTGCCTGGAGTGGGGGCGGGGGAGGTCAGCCCCAGCATTTT
>16|.|TRBV14|few|TRBJ2-1
CASSYLPGTSYNEQFF
TGTGCCAGCAGCTATCTGCCCGGGACTTCCTACAATGAGCAGTTCTTC
>15|.|TRBV11-2|.|TRBJ1-4
CASRAADLTNEKLFF
TGTGCCAGCAGAGCAGCGGATTTGACTAATGAAAAACTGTTTTTT
>18|TRBD1|TRBV14|few|TRBJ1-1
CASSQGPLNRGQNTEAFF
TGTGCCAGCAGCCAGGGACCTTTGAACAGGGGCCAGAACACTGAAGCTTTCTTT